The 32 T cell receptor beta chains reported below all come from one sample, sequenced in a study of blood T cell repertoires in COVID-19. TCRdb's table, derived via immunoSEQ multiplex PCR, lists solely in-frame clones and lacks some. Of 470,000 or so clones in the sample, 80% to 90% are singletons; the top ten hold roughly 3.2%. The sequenced sample was peripheral blood. The receptors stem from a human donor in a cohort sampled during active COVID-19.

The V call is TRBV28, the J call TRBJ2-2, with D uncertain. This CDR3 is built from 18 residues. The V gene's germline CDR1 is MDHEN and CDR2 SYDVKM. V lost 5 bases and J lost 2, with 21 bases in between. CDR3 region: CASSHSKAAEINTGELFF. CDR3 in DNA: TGTGCCAGCAGTCACTCAAAGGCGGCGGAGATAAACACCGGGGAGCTGTTTTTT.

The chain joins TRBV7-9 to TRBJ1-1; D unclear. Germline loops: CDR1 SEHNR, CDR2 FQNEAQ (reference sequence). The CDR3 extends over 14 amino acids. V gave up 1 base and J gave up 5 bases, with 11 bases separating them. DNA of the CDR3: TGTGCCAGCAGCTTAGTCCGCGGGATAACTGAAGCTTTCTTT. Translated, it gives CASSLVRGITEAFF.

The chain joins TRBV7-2 to TRBJ2-3; 9 bases align to TRBD2. Germline V gene data show CDR1 as SGHTA and CDR2 as FQGNSA. The CDR3 length is 17 residues. The V segment lost 5 bases and the J segment 2 bases; nucleotides outside the gene matches: 11. The CDR3 sequence is CASSTQLAGRNTDTQYF. CDR3 coding DNA: TGTGCCAGCAGCACCCAACTAGCGGGCCGGAACACAGATACGCAGTATTTT. The full variable domain, in which reference TRBV7-2 and TRBJ2-3 provide the parts outside the CDR3, is GAGVSQSPSNKVTEKGKDVELRCDPISGHTALYWYRQSLGQGLEFLIYFQGNSAPDKSGLPSDRFSAERTGGSVSTLTIQRTQQEDSAVYLCASSTQLAGRNTDTQYFGPGTRLTVL.

Concerning this clone itself: The same CDR3 also results from other DNA sequences found in this sample. V is TRBV19 and J is TRBJ1-3; D call uncertain. CDR3 length: 14 residues. The germline CDR1 and CDR2 sequences are LNHDA and SQIVND (reference sequence). Trimming left V 6 bases short and J 0 bases short, with 9 bases between. CDR3 sequence: CASSDPSSGNTIYF. The CDR3 DNA is TGTGCCAGTAGCGACCCTAGCTCTGGAAACACCATATATTTT.

The CDR3 protein is CASSHTSGIYNEQFF. The CDR3 DNA sequence: TGTGCCAGCAGCCACACTAGCGGGATTTACAATGAGCAGTTCTTC. J is TRBJ2-1 and V is TRBV9; TRBD2 agrees at 10 bases. This CDR3 has 15 amino acids. Germline V gene data show CDR1 as SGDLS and CDR2 as YYNGEE. The J segment lost 4 bases and the V segment lost 4 bases, leaving 5 bases of the junction unmatched.

The chain joins TRBV30 to TRBJ1-5; D may be TRBD1 (5 bases). Deletions cut 4 bases from V and 6 bases from J, with 13 bases between. Germline-derived CDR1 and CDR2 are GTSNPN and SVGIG (reference sequence). The CDR3 is made up of 13 amino acids. The CDR3 loop reads CAWNGREGQPQHF. CDR3 coding DNA: TGTGCCTGGAACGGCAGGGAAGGTCAGCCCCAGCATTTT.

This chain links TRBV5-1 with TRBJ1-4; D is ambiguous. This CDR3 is built from 15 residues. Germline V gene data show CDR1 as SGHRS and CDR2 as YFSETQ. The V end was cut by 1 base, the J end by 3 bases, with 10 bases between. This CDR3 is CASSLLGAANEKLFF. In DNA, the CDR3 is TGCGCCAGCAGCTTGTTGGGTGCGGCTAATGAAAAACTGTTTTTT.

The chain has TRBV2 and TRBJ2-6; 7 bases are a match to TRBD1. J lost 4 bases, V lost 7 bases, and 13 bases had no gene match. The CDR3 is 17 residues long. The germline gives CDR1 SNHLY, CDR2 FYNNEI. The CDR3 spells CASTLVTGASGANVLTF. For the CDR3, the DNA is TGTGCCAGCACCCTGGTTACAGGGGCGTCGGGGGCCAACGTCCTGACTTTC.

V usage is TRBV19 and J usage is TRBJ1-1; TRBD1 aligns across 10 bases. Trimming removed 6 bases from V and 1 base from J; junction bases left unmatched: 2. This CDR3 is built from 14 residues. CDR1 is LNHDA, CDR2 SQIVND, per germline (reference sequence). The CDR3 DNA sequence: TGTGCCAGTAGGGACAGGGGGACGAACACTGAAGCTTTCTTT. Protein sequence: CASRDRGTNTEAFF. Full variable domain (missing parts from reference TRBV19 and TRBJ1-1): DGGITQSPKYLFRKEGQNVTLSCEQNLNHDAMYWYRQDPGQGLRLIYYSQIVNDFQKGDIAEGYSVSREKKESFPLTVTSAQKNPTAFYLCASRDRGTNTEAFFGQGTRLTVV.

The chain recombines TRBV5-8 with TRBJ1-1; the D gene is possibly TRBD1 (6 bases). The CDR3 has 16 amino acids. Germline CDR1 reads SGHTS; CDR2 reads YDEGEE. Trimming left V 0 bases short and J 4 bases short, with 16 bases between. CDR3 coding DNA: TGTGCCAGCAGCTTGGCCCGGGGGGGGCTGAGCACTGAAGCTTTCTTT. Translation: CASSLARGGLSTEAFF.

The V call is TRBV30, the J call TRBJ1-1, with D hard to call. Trimming took 8 bases from V and 0 from J, leaving 13 bases between them. Germline CDR1 reads GTSNPN; CDR2 reads SVGIG (reference sequence). The CDR3 has 13 residues. The CDR3 DNA is TGTGCCGGAAGCGGCTGGGTGAACACTGAAGCTTTCTTT. This gives the protein CAGSGWVNTEAFF.

The chain couples TRBV7-3 to TRBJ2-3; D is unclear. Germline CDR1 reads SGHTA; CDR2 reads FQGTGA. CDR3 length: 13 amino acids. V lost 4 bases and J 0 bases, leaving 5 bases between the germline ends. The CDR3 loop reads CASSSQSTDTQYF. The DNA for the CDR3 is TGTGCCAGCAGCTCCCAGAGCACAGATACGCAGTATTTT.

The rearrangement joins TRBV2 to TRBJ2-4, with D perhaps TRBD2 (6 bases). Germline CDR1 is SNHLY and CDR2 is FYNNEI. Trimming stripped 4 bases from V and 3 bases from J, with 7 bases between. The CDR3 covers 13 residues. The CDR3 region has the DNA TGTGCCAGCAGTGTGGGGGGCAAAAACATTCAGTACTTC. Translating gives CASSVGGKNIQYF.

V gene TRBV5-5 combines with J gene TRBJ2-3; 7 bases map to TRBD2. Germline V gene data show CDR1 as SGHKS and CDR2 as YYEKEE (reference sequence). This CDR3 has 15 residues. J lost 4 bases, V lost 4 bases, and 9 bases had no gene match. The CDR3 sequence is CASSPSGGSPDTQYF. The CDR3 DNA sequence: TGTGCCAGCAGCCCTTCGGGAGGCTCCCCAGATACGCAGTATTTT.

The gene calls are TRBV7-2 and TRBJ2-5; 8 bases are a match to TRBD1. CDR3 length: 15 residues. With 5 bases clipped from V and 1 base from J, the junction kept 6 bases outside the gene matches. Germline V gene data show CDR1 as SGHTA and CDR2 as FQGNSA. The CDR3 loop reads CASSPPQGAQETQYF. In DNA form, the CDR3 reads TGTGCCAGCAGCCCTCCTCAGGGGGCCCAAGAGACCCAGTACTTC. The variable domain in full, completed from reference TRBV7-2 and TRBJ2-5, reads GAGVSQSPSNKVTEKGKDVELRCDPISGHTALYWYRQSLGQGLEFLIYFQGNSAPDKSGLPSDRFSAERTGGSVSTLTIQRTQQEDSAVYLCASSPPQGAQETQYFGPGTRLLVL.

The rearrangement uses TRBV28 and TRBJ1-1; no firm D call. The CDR3 runs 13 residues. The germline V and J ends were trimmed by 4 bases and 4 bases, with 10 bases remaining between them. Germline V lookup: CDR1 MDHEN, CDR2 SYDVKM. The CDR3 DNA follows: TGTGCCAGCAGTTCCAGCGGGGTCACTGAAGCTTTCTTT. Translating it yields CASSSSGVTEAFF.

This clone was seen more than once but under ten times. The chain joins TRBV5-1 to TRBJ2-3; TRBD2 might be the D (5 bases). The CDR3 has 14 amino acids. V was shortened by 4 bases and J by 2 bases, with 11 bases between the two germline ends. CDR1 and CDR2 (germline): SGHRS, YFSETQ. For the CDR3, the DNA is TGCGCCAGCAGCAGACTCCGGGACACAGATACGCAGTATTTT. Protein product: CASSRLRDTDTQYF.

This clone was seen a single time. V usage is TRBV28 and J usage is TRBJ2-1; tentatively, D is TRBD2 (6 bases). CDR3 length equals 19 residues. V lost 1 base, J lost 0 bases, and 19 bases lay in between. Germline-derived CDR1 and CDR2 are MDHEN and SYDVKM. CDR3 loop: CASSLFPRGRGTSYNEQFF. The CDR3 nucleotides are TGTGCCAGCAGTTTATTCCCCCGGGGGAGAGGTACCTCCTACAATGAGCAGTTCTTC.

This chain uses TRBV5-1 with TRBJ2-5; D gene unclear. V was clipped by 4 bases and J by 5 bases, with 6 bases between them. The CDR3 runs 11 residues. The V gene's germline CDR1 is SGHRS and CDR2 YFSETQ. The CDR3 bases are TGCGCCAGCAGCCTCTACGAGACCCAGTACTTC. It translates to CASSLYETQYF.

This chain connects TRBV19 to TRBJ2-1; a weak D match, TRBD2 (7 bases). V was cut by 0 bases and J by 0 bases, with 18 bases left in between. The CDR3 loop spans 19 amino acids. Germline assignment: CDR1 LNHDA and CDR2 SQIVND (reference sequence). The CDR3 loop reads CASSIDVRWEGDSYNEQFF. For the CDR3, the DNA is TGTGCCAGTAGTATAGACGTACGGTGGGAGGGGGACTCCTACAATGAGCAGTTCTTC.

The gene calls are TRBV28 and TRBJ1-5; maybe TRBD1 (5 bases). Trimming took off 2 bases at V and 3 bases at J, with 11 bases between the two ends. Germline values: CDR1 MDHEN, CDR2 SYDVKM. This CDR3 has 15 residues. DNA of the CDR3: TGTGCCAGCAGTTTACCCGACAGTGACAATCAGCCCCAGCATTTT. It is translated as CASSLPDSDNQPQHF.

The chain employs TRBV29-1 and TRBJ2-3, with a weak D call TRBD1 (5 bases). The V end lost 5 bases, the J end lost 4 bases, and 19 bases lay between the germline ends. CDR1 and CDR2 (germline): SQVTM, ANQGSEA. The CDR3 is 15 residues long. CDR3 sequence: CSVQIGAGGADTQYF. The CDR3 coding sequence is TGCAGCGTTCAAATAGGGGCCGGTGGTGCAGATACGCAGTATTTT.

The genes are TRBV6-5 and TRBJ1-5; 12 nucleotides agree with TRBD1. The CDR3 is 15 amino acids. V dropped 4 bases and J dropped 7; count of bases not matched to a gene: 5. Germline V CDR1 and CDR2: MNHEY, SVGAGI. CDR3: CASSWTGTGGQPQHF. The CDR3 nucleotides read TGTGCCAGCAGTTGGACCGGGACAGGGGGCCAGCCCCAGCATTTT.

This clone has only one observation. V is TRBV7-3 and J is TRBJ2-1, with D tentatively TRBD2 (5 bases). Trimming cost V 5 bases and J 4 bases, with 15 bases left between them. Germline CDR1 and CDR2: SGHTA and FQGTGA. CDR3 length: 15 residues. The CDR3 DNA reads as TGTGCCAGCAGCCGGGGTATGGGAATTTACAATGAGCAGTTCTTC. This encodes CASSRGMGIYNEQFF.

The rearrangement links TRBV7-9 to TRBJ2-7; the D is unclear. Deletions cut 1 base from V and 1 base from J, with 11 bases between. The germline CDR1 and CDR2 sequences are SEHNR and FQNEAQ (reference sequence). This CDR3 region has 15 residues. The CDR3 coding sequence is TGTGCCAGCAGCTTAGATGGGCCAATTTCCTACGAGCAGTACTTC. As protein: CASSLDGPISYEQYF.

This chain joins TRBV11-2 and TRBJ2-2, with TRBD1 matching 7 bases. CDR3 length: 17 residues. Germline V CDR1 and CDR2: SGHAT, FQNNGV. The V gene end was trimmed by 5 bases and the J gene end by 1 base; junction bases not matched to a gene: 10. The CDR3 DNA reads as TGTGCCAGCAGCGCCCAACGGGACAGTTTGAACACCGGGGAGCTGTTTTTT. The encoded protein is CASSAQRDSLNTGELFF.

This chain joins TRBV7-3 and TRBJ2-5, with 12 bases that match TRBD2. CDR3 length: 15 residues. V gave up 1 base and J gave up 3 bases; unmatched junction bases: 0. Germline assignment: CDR1 SGHTA and CDR2 FQGTGA. The CDR3 sequence: CASSLRTSGEETQYF. DNA of the CDR3: TGTGCCAGCAGCTTAAGGACTAGCGGGGAAGAGACCCAGTACTTC.

This clone was seen only a few times. The chain employs TRBV7-2 and TRBJ1-1; D uncertain. CDR1 and CDR2 from the germline V gene are SGHTA and FQGNSA. V was pared by 4 bases and J by 2 bases, with 2 bases between. The CDR3 spans 11 residues. The DNA for the CDR3 is TGTGCCAGCAGCTCAAACACTGAAGCTTTCTTT. It specifies CASSSNTEAFF.

This clone was seen once. The V gene is TRBV29-1, the J gene TRBJ2-3; possibly TRBD1 for D (5 bases). Germline V gives CDR1 SQVTM, CDR2 ANQGSEA. V lost 7 bases and J 6 bases, leaving 20 bases between the germline ends. This CDR3 is built from 14 residues. CDR3 loop: CSGGSGPYRDTQYF. DNA for the CDR3: TGCAGCGGGGGATCGGGCCCCTACAGGGATACGCAGTATTTT.

This rearrangement joins TRBV27 to TRBJ2-5; D possibly corresponds to TRBD1 (5 bases). The germline V gene has CDR1 MNHEY and CDR2 SMNVEV (reference sequence). The length of the CDR3 is 13 residues. Trimming took off 2 bases at V and 2 bases at J, with 6 bases between the two ends. CDR3 amino acids: CASSLDRQETQYF. CDR3 DNA: TGTGCCAGCAGTTTAGACAGACAAGAGACCCAGTACTTC.

A few counts support this clone. An end of the junction does not agree with germline; a read error may underlie this. The CDR3 loop is CASSLVESVYPSGVF. The CDR3 bases are TGTGCCAGCAGCTTAGTCGAATCGGTTTACCCGTCCGGGGTCTTT. V is TRBV7-9 and J is TRBJ1-1; D unclear. The germline V gene encodes CDR1 SEHNR and CDR2 FQNEAQ (reference sequence). The length of the CDR3 is 15 residues.

V gene TRBV12-5 combines with J gene TRBJ2-1, with 9 bases matching TRBD2. The CDR3 has 15 residues. Trimming took 4 bases from V and 7 from J; bases not matched to a gene: 8. Germline V CDR1 and CDR2: LGHNT, FRNRAP. The CDR3 DNA follows: TGTGCTAGTGGTTCTTCAGCGGGAGGTAGAAATGAGCAGTTCTTC. This translates into CASGSSAGGRNEQFF. The full variable domain, in which reference TRBV12-5 and TRBJ2-1 provide the parts outside the CDR3, is DARVTQTPRHKVTEMGQEVTMRCQPILGHNTVFWYRQTMMQGLELLAYFRNRAPLDDSGMPKDRFSAEMPDATLATLKIQPSEPRDSAVYFCASGSSAGGRNEQFFGPGTRLTVL.